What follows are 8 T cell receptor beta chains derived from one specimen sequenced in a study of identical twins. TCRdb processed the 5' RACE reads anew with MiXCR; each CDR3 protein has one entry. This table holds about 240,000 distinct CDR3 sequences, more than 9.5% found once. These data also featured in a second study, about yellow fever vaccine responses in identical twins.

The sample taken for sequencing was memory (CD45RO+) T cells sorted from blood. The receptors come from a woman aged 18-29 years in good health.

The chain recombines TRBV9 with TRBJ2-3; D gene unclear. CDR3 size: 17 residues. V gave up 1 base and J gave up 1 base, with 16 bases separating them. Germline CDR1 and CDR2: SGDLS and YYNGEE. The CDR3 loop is CASSVWGTPDGTDTQYF. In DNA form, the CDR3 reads TGTGCCAGCAGCGTATGGGGAACGCCGGACGGCACAGATACGCAGTATTTT.

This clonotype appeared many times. This CDR3 is CASRGGGEGEQFF. In DNA, the CDR3 is TGTGCCAGCAGGGGGGGGGGAGAGGGTGAGCAGTTCTTC. The chain combines TRBV9 with TRBJ2-1; 7 positions agree with TRBD2. The length of the CDR3 is 13 residues. CDR1 and CDR2 from the germline V gene are SGDLS and YYNGEE. Losses at the gene ends were 5 bases for V and 9 bases for J; bases not matched to a gene: 8.

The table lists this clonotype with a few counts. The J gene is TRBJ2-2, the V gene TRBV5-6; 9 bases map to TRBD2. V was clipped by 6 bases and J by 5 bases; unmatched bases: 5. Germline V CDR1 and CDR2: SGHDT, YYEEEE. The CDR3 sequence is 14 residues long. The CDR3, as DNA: TGTGCCAGCACCAGCGGGGGGAAAACCGGGGAGCTGTTTTTT. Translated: CASTSGGKTGELFF.

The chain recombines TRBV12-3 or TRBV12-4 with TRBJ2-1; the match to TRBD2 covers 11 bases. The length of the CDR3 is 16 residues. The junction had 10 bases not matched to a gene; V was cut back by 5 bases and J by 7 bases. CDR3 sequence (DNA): TGTGCCAGCAGTCCGCAACTAGCGGGAGACGTTAATGAGCAGTTCTTC. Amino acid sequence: CASSPQLAGDVNEQFF.

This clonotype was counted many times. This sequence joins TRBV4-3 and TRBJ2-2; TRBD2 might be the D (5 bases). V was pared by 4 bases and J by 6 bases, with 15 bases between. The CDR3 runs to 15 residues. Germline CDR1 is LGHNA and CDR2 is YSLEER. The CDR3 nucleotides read TGCGCCAGCAGCCCCGGAGAGGGTCGGTCCGGGGAGCTGTTTTTT. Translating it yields CASSPGEGRSGELFF.

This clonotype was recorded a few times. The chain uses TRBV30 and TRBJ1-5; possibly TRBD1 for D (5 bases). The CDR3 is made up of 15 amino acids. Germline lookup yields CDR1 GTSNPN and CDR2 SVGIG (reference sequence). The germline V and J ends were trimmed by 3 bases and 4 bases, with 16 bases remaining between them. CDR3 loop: CAWSATGTVNQPQHF. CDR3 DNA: TGTGCCTGGAGCGCCACCGGGACGGTAAATCAGCCCCAGCATTTT.

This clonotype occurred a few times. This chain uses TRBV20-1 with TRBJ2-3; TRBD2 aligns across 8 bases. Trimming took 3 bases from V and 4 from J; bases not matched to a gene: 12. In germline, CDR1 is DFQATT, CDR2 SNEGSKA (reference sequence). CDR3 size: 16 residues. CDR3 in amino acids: CSASGSGGGFSDTQYF. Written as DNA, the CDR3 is TGCAGTGCTAGCGGCTCCGGGGGGGGCTTTTCAGATACGCAGTATTTT.

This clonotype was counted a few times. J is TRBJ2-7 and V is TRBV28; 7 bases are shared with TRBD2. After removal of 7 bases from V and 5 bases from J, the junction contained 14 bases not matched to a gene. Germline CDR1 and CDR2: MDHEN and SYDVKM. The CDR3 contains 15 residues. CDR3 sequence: CASTGRGRRSHEQYF. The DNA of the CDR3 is TGTGCCAGCACCGGGCGGGGGAGGAGGAGCCACGAGCAGTACTTC.